A selection of T cell receptor beta chains follows, all from one sample in a study of CD8 T cells in Susac syndrome. Each CDR3 protein gets one entry after TCRdb re-called the immunoSEQ multiplex PCR reads with MiXCR. Of some 130,000 distinct CDR3 sequences in the sample, around 91% are singletons; the top ten hold about 0.25%. What was sequenced was CD8+ T cells from PBMCs. The origin of the receptors is a human donor with multiple sclerosis. CDR3s include the opening cysteine and the closing phenylalanine or tryptophan. The D gene is left open where the match is weak. Some rows have no size entry. The others give once, few or many, or a class for an expanded clone.

abundance: .
v_gene: TRBV10-2
j_gene: TRBJ2-5
d_gene: .
CDR3aa: CASSGLIETQYF
CDR3nt: TGCGCCAGCAGTGGTCTTATAGAGACCCAGTACTTC

abundance: .
v_gene: TRBV29-1
j_gene: TRBJ2-3
d_gene: TRBD1
CDR3aa: CSVEYVGGEVEDTQYF
CDR3nt: TGCAGCGTTGAATACGTAGGGGGCGAAGTCGAAGATACGCAGTATTTT

abundance: .
v_gene: TRBV9
j_gene: TRBJ1-4
d_gene: TRBD1
CDR3aa: CASSVGQDAEKLFF
CDR3nt: TGTGCCAGCAGCGTCGGACAGGATGCGGAAAAACTGTTTTTT

abundance: .
v_gene: TRBV19
j_gene: TRBJ2-3
d_gene: TRBD2
CDR3aa: CASSIAGGATDTQYF
CDR3nt: TGTGCCAGTAGTATAGCGGGAGGCGCCACAGATACGCAGTATTTT

abundance: .
v_gene: TRBV2
j_gene: TRBJ2-2
d_gene: TRBD2
CDR3aa: CASSGETSGRYTGELFF
CDR3nt: TGTGCCAGCAGTGGAGAGACTAGCGGAAGATACACCGGGGAGCTGTTTTTT

abundance: .
v_gene: TRBV2
j_gene: TRBJ2-7
d_gene: .
CDR3aa: CASSEEGSSYEQYF
CDR3nt: TGTGCCAGCAGTGAAGAGGGCAGCTCCTACGAGCAGTACTTC

abundance: .
v_gene: TRBV28
j_gene: TRBJ2-3
d_gene: .
CDR3aa: CASSSGTTNTDTQYF
CDR3nt: TGTGCCAGCAGTTCCGGGACCACAAACACAGATACGCAGTATTTT

abundance: .
v_gene: TRBV14
j_gene: TRBJ2-7
d_gene: .
CDR3aa: CASSLLLRIEQYF
CDR3nt: TGTGCCAGCAGCCTCCTCCTCAGGATCGAGCAGTACTTC

abundance: .
v_gene: TRBV4-1
j_gene: TRBJ2-3
d_gene: .
CDR3aa: CASSQGGNIGDTQYF
CDR3nt: TGCGCCAGCAGCCAAGGAGGAAATATCGGAGATACGCAGTATTTT

abundance: .
v_gene: TRBV2
j_gene: TRBJ2-7
d_gene: TRBD2
CDR3aa: CASSGGDYEQYF
CDR3nt: TGTGCCAGCTCCGGGGGGGACTACGAGCAGTACTTC

abundance: few
v_gene: TRBV7-9
j_gene: TRBJ1-5
d_gene: .
CDR3aa: CASSLGGMNQPQHF
CDR3nt: TGTGCCAGCAGCTTAGGCGGGATGAATCAGCCCCAGCATTTT

abundance: .
v_gene: TRBV9
j_gene: TRBJ1-4
d_gene: .
CDR3aa: CASSVEADEKLFF
CDR3nt: TGTGCCAGCAGCGTAGAGGCAGATGAAAAACTGTTTTTT

abundance: once
v_gene: TRBV7-9
j_gene: TRBJ2-7
d_gene: .
CDR3aa: CASSITGFAEQYF
CDR3nt: TGTGCCAGCAGTATTACAGGGTTCGCCGAGCAGTACTTC

abundance: .
v_gene: TRBV27
j_gene: TRBJ1-1
d_gene: .
CDR3aa: CASSLGRLGPTEAFF
CDR3nt: TGTGCCAGCAGTTTGGGTAGGTTAGGGCCGACTGAAGCTTTCTTT

abundance: once
v_gene: TRBV9
j_gene: TRBJ2-1
d_gene: TRBD2
CDR3aa: CASSVSGRYRNEQFF
CDR3nt: TGTGCCAGCAGCGTTAGCGGGAGGTATAGGAATGAGCAGTTCTTC

abundance: .
v_gene: TRBV24-1
j_gene: TRBJ1-4
d_gene: .
CDR3aa: CATSDDRPNEKLFF
CDR3nt: TGTGCCACCAGTGATGACAGACCGAATGAAAAACTGTTTTTT

abundance: once
v_gene: TRBV9
j_gene: TRBJ2-3
d_gene: .
CDR3aa: CASSGETTTDTQYF
CDR3nt: TGTGCCAGCAGCGGGGAGACAACCACAGATACGCAGTATTTT

abundance: .
v_gene: TRBV9
j_gene: TRBJ1-2
d_gene: .
CDR3aa: CASSVGNPGGGYTF
CDR3nt: TGTGCCAGCAGCGTAGGAAACCCGGGAGGCGGCTACACCTTC

abundance: .
v_gene: TRBV28
j_gene: TRBJ2-7
d_gene: .
CDR3aa: CASSLLLTVINSYEQYF
CDR3nt: TGTGCCAGCAGTTTATTACTCACCGTTATTAATTCCTACGAGCAGTACTTC

abundance: .
v_gene: TRBV27
j_gene: TRBJ2-6
d_gene: .
CDR3aa: CASSLFLSGANVLTF
CDR3nt: TGTGCCAGCAGTTTATTTCTCTCTGGGGCCAACGTCCTGACTTTC

abundance: .
v_gene: TRBV7-9
j_gene: TRBJ1-1
d_gene: .
CDR3aa: CASSLGVGLWAEAFF
CDR3nt: TGTGCCAGCAGCTTAGGGGTGGGTCTATGGGCTGAAGCTTTCTTT

abundance: few
v_gene: TRBV19
j_gene: TRBJ1-1
d_gene: TRBD1
CDR3aa: CASSLGQGLLNTEAFF
CDR3nt: TGTGCCAGTAGTCTCGGACAGGGGCTCTTGAACACTGAAGCTTTCTTT

abundance: .
v_gene: TRBV30
j_gene: TRBJ1-4
d_gene: .
CDR3aa: CAWGEGTNEKLFF
CDR3nt: TGTGCCTGGGGTGAGGGAACTAATGAAAAACTGTTTTTT

abundance: .
v_gene: TRBV6-1
j_gene: TRBJ2-5
d_gene: TRBD2
CDR3aa: CASTGREGTFQETQYF
CDR3nt: TGTGCCAGCACCGGCCGGGAGGGGACGTTCCAAGAGACCCAGTACTTC

abundance: .
v_gene: TRBV15
j_gene: TRBJ2-1
d_gene: .
CDR3aa: CATSRDWGDSDNEQFF
CDR3nt: TGTGCCACCAGCAGAGATTGGGGGGACAGTGACAATGAGCAGTTCTTC

abundance: .
v_gene: TRBV27
j_gene: TRBJ2-7
d_gene: .
CDR3aa: CASSLLSGNYEQYF
CDR3nt: TGTGCCAGCAGTTTATTATCAGGGAACTACGAGCAGTACTTC

abundance: .
v_gene: TRBV19
j_gene: TRBJ2-7
d_gene: .
CDR3aa: CASSNAPYEQYF
CDR3nt: TGTGCCAGTAGCAACGCACCCTACGAGCAGTACTTC

abundance: .
v_gene: TRBV10-2
j_gene: TRBJ1-3
d_gene: .
CDR3aa: CASSAAGFKDTIYF
CDR3nt: TGCGCCAGCAGTGCCGCAGGTTTCAAAGACACCATATATTTT

abundance: .
v_gene: TRBV4-2
j_gene: TRBJ2-2
d_gene: TRBD2
CDR3aa: CASSQDGTSSGELFF
CDR3nt: TGTGCCAGCAGCCAAGATGGGACTAGTAGCGGGGAGCTGTTTTTT

abundance: .
v_gene: TRBV2
j_gene: TRBJ2-5
d_gene: TRBD2
CDR3aa: CASSTPSSGPAETQYF
CDR3nt: TGTGCCAGCAGCACCCCGTCTAGCGGGCCCGCAGAGACCCAGTACTTC

abundance: .
v_gene: TRBV5-8
j_gene: TRBJ1-5
d_gene: TRBD1
CDR3aa: CASSLFAGTGLSNQPQHF
CDR3nt: TGTGCCAGCAGCTTGTTTGCTGGGACAGGGTTGAGCAATCAGCCCCAGCATTTT

abundance: .
v_gene: TRBV29-1
j_gene: TRBJ2-6
d_gene: .
CDR3aa: CSVDRTGANVLTF
CDR3nt: TGCAGCGTTGATAGGACGGGGGCCAACGTCCTGACTTTC

abundance: .
v_gene: TRBV6-1
j_gene: TRBJ2-7
d_gene: .
CDR3aa: CASSESNDGLYSYEQYF
CDR3nt: TGTGCCAGCAGTGAAAGTAACGATGGGCTTTACTCCTACGAGCAGTACTTC

abundance: .
v_gene: TRBV6-5
j_gene: TRBJ2-7
d_gene: .
CDR3aa: CASSYSVQGVNSYEQYF
CDR3nt: TGTGCCAGCAGTTACTCAGTCCAGGGTGTAAACTCCTACGAGCAGTACTTC

abundance: .
v_gene: TRBV5-6
j_gene: TRBJ1-4
d_gene: .
CDR3aa: CASSLSVVEKLFF
CDR3nt: TGTGCCAGCAGCTTGAGCGTGGTCGAAAAACTGTTTTTT

abundance: once
v_gene: TRBV5-1
j_gene: TRBJ1-5
d_gene: TRBD1
CDR3aa: CASSLRGHEDQPQHF
CDR3nt: TGCGCCAGCAGCTTGAGGGGGCATGAAGATCAGCCCCAGCATTTT

abundance: once
v_gene: TRBV13
j_gene: TRBJ2-3
d_gene: TRBD1
CDR3aa: CASSSSDRGPTDTQYF
CDR3nt: TGTGCCAGCAGCTCCTCAGACAGGGGCCCCACAGATACGCAGTATTTT

abundance: many
v_gene: TRBV6-1
j_gene: TRBJ2-2
d_gene: .
CDR3aa: CASRSWPNTGELFF
CDR3nt: TGTGCCAGCCGCAGCTGGCCCAACACCGGGGAGCTGTTTTTT

abundance: .
v_gene: TRBV4-1
j_gene: TRBJ2-5
d_gene: .
CDR3aa: CASSQGRGRGGAGETQYF
CDR3nt: TGCGCCAGCAGCCAAGGCCGGGGACGTGGGGGCGCCGGGGAGACCCAGTACTTC

abundance: .
v_gene: TRBV29-1
j_gene: TRBJ2-3
d_gene: .
CDR3aa: CSVEGLAFADTQYF
CDR3nt: TGCAGCGTTGAAGGGCTAGCGTTCGCAGATACGCAGTATTTT

abundance: .
v_gene: TRBV27
j_gene: TRBJ2-5
d_gene: TRBD2
CDR3aa: CASSLLAGAETKYF
CDR3nt: TGTGCCAGCAGTTTACTAGCGGGAGCAGAGACCAAGTACTTC